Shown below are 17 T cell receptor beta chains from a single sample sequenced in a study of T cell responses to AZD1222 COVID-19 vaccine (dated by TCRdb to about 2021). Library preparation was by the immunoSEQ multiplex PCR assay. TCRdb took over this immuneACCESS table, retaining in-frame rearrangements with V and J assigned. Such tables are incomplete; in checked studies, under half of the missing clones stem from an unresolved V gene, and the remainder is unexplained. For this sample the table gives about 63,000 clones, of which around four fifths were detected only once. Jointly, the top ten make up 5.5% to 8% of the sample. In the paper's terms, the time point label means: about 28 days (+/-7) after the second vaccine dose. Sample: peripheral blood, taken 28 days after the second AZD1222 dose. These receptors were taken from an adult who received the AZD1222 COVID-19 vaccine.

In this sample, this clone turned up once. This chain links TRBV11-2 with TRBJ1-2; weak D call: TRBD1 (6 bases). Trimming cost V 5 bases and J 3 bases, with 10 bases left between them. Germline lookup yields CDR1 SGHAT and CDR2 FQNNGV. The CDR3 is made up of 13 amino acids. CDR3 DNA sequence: TGTGCCAGCAGCCCCGGGACACACTATGGCTACACCTTC. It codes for CASSPGTHYGYTF.

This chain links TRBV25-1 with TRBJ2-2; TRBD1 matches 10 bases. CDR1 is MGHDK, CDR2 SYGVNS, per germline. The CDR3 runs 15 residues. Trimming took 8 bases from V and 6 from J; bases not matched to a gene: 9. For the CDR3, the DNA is TGTGCCAGCGTCTCCGGGACAGGGGTCGCCGGGGAGCTGTTTTTT. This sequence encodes CASVSGTGVAGELFF.

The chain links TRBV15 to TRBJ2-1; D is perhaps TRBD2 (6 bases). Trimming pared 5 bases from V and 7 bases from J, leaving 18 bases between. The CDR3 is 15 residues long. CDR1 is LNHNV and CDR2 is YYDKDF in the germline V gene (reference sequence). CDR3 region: CATSAGLSGENEQFF. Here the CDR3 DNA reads TGTGCCACCAGCGCCGGCCTTTCGGGGGAAAATGAGCAGTTCTTC.

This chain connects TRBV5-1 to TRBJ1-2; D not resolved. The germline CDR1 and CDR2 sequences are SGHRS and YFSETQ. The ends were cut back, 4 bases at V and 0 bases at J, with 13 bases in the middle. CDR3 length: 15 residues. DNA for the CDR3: TGCGCCAGCAGCCTGGTGGGTGAACCTAACTATGGCTACACCTTC. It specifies CASSLVGEPNYGYTF.

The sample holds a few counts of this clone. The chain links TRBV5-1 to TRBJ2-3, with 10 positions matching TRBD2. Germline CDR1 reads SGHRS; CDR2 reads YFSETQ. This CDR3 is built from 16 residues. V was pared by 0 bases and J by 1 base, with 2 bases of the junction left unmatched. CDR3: CASSLGLAGGTDTQYF. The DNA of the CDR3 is TGCGCCAGCAGCTTGGGCCTAGCGGGGGGCACAGATACGCAGTATTTT. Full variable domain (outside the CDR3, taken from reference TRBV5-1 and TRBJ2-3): KAGVTQTPRYLIKTRGQQVTLSCSPISGHRSVSWYQQTPGQGLQFLFEYFSETQRNKGNFPGRFSGRQFSNSRSEMNVSTLELGDSALYLCASSLGLAGGTDTQYFGPGTRLTVL.

The CDR3 loop reads CATSMGHGRRSSGNTIYF. The CDR3 DNA reads as TGTGCCACCAGCATGGGACACGGCAGACGGAGCTCTGGAAACACCATATATTTT. The chain has TRBV15 and TRBJ1-3, with D possibly being TRBD1 (6 bases). The germline gives CDR1 LNHNV, CDR2 YYDKDF (reference sequence). Trimming left V 4 bases short and J 0 bases short, with 19 bases between. The CDR3 is made up of 18 amino acids.

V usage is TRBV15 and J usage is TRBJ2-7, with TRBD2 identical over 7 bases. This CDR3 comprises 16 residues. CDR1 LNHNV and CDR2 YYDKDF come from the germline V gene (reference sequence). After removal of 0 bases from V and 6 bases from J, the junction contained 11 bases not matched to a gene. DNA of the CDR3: TGTGCCACCAGCAGAGATTCAGCGGGACCCCATCGCGAGCAGTACTTC. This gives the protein CATSRDSAGPHREQYF. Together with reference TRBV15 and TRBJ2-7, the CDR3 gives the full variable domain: DAMVIQNPRYQVTQFGKPVTLSCSQTLNHNVMYWYQQKSSQAPKLLFHYYDKDFNNEADTPDNFQSRRPNTSFCFLDIRSPGLGDTAMYLCATSRDSAGPHREQYFGPGTRLTVT.

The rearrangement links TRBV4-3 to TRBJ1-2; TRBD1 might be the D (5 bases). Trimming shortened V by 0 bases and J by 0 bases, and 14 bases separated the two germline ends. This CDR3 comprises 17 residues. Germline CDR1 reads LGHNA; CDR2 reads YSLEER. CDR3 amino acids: CASSQEARAPSNYGYTF. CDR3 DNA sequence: TGCGCCAGCAGCCAAGAGGCCAGGGCCCCCTCTAACTATGGCTACACCTTC.

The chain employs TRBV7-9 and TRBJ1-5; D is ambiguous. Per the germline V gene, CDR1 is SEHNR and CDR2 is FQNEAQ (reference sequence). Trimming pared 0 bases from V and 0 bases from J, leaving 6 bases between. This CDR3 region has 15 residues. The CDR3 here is CASSLAAGSNQPQHF. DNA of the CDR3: TGTGCCAGCAGCTTAGCGGCGGGTAGCAATCAGCCCCAGCATTTT. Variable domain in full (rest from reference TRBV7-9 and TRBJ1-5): DTGVSQNPRHKITKRGQNVTFRCDPISEHNRLYWYRQTLGQGPEFLTYFQNEAQLEKSRLLSDRFSAERPKGSFSTLEIQRTEQGDSAMYLCASSLAAGSNQPQHFGDGTRLSIL.

CDR3 sequence reads: CSVVGEASLGYTF. The CDR3, as DNA: TGCAGCGTTGTAGGCGAGGCGAGTCTCGGCTACACCTTC. The chain combines TRBV29-1 with TRBJ1-2; D is unclear. The CDR3 runs to 13 residues. With 4 bases removed from V and 8 bases from J, the gap between germline ends came to 17 bases. The V gene's germline CDR1 is SQVTM and CDR2 ANQGSEA.

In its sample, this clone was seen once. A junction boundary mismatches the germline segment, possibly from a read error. The CDR3 sequence: CASSLGGGAWGTEAFF. The CDR3 DNA follows: TGTGCCAGCAGTTTAGGCGGGGGGGCCTGGGGTACTGAAGCTTTCTTT. This rearrangement joins TRBV7-8 to TRBJ1-1; D possibly corresponds to TRBD1 (6 bases). The CDR3 contains 16 residues. Germline CDR1 reads SGHVS; CDR2 reads FQNEAQ.

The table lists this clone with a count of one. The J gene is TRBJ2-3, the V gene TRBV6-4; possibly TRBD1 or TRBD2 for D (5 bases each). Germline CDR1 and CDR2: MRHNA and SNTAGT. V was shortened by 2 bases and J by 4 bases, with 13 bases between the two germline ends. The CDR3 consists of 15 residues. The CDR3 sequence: CASSDRGLSADTQYF. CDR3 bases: TGTGCCAGCAGTGACAGGGGCCTTAGCGCAGATACGCAGTATTTT.

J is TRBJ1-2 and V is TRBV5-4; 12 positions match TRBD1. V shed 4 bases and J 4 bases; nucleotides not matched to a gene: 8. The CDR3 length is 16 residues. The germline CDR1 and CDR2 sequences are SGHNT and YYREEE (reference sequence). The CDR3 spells CASSPRDRGRGYGYTF. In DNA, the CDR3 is TGTGCCAGCAGCCCCCGGGACAGGGGGCGCGGCTATGGCTACACCTTC.

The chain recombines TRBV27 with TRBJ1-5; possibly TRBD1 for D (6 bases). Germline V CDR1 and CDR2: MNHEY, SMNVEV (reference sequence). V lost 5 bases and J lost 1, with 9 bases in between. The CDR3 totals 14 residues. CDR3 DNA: TGTGCCAGCAGTCACACAGGGAGCAATCAGCCCCAGCATTTT. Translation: CASSHTGSNQPQHF.

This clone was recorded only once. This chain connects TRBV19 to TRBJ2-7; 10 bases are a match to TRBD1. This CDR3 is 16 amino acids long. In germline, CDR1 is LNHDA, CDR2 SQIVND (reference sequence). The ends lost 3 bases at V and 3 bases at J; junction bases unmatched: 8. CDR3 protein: CASSIRRDRGLYEQYF. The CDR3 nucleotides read TGTGCCAGTAGTATCAGACGGGACAGGGGACTCTACGAGCAGTACTTC.

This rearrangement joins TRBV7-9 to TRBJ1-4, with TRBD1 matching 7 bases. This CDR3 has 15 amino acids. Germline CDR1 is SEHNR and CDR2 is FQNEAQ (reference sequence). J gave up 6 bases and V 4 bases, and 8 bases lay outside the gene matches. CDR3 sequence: CASSSTGVPDEKLFF. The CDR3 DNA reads TGTGCCAGCAGCTCAACAGGGGTACCCGATGAAAAACTGTTTTTT.

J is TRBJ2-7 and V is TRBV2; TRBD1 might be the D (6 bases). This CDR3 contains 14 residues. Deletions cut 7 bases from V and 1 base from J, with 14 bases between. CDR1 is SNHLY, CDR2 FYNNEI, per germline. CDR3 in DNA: TGTGCCAGCACCTATGGGACACTATCCTACGAGCAGTACTTC. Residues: CASTYGTLSYEQYF.